The clone carrying this T cell receptor (beta chain) has a handful of counts. Its target is unknown. PCR involved 60 Vbeta and 13 Jbeta primers. Profiled with immunoSEQ multiplex PCR; TCRdb holds only in-frame clones, not every one. The sample consists of about 120,000 clones, about 78% of them appearing once. The entry originates in a study of cytomegalovirus exposure and HLA in healthy donors. Findings and limits, study-wide: Productive rates of about 87% or about 30% were seen for most TCR beta V segments in an earlier analysis. Cytomegalovirus status, reportedly, was diagnosed with high specificity and sensitivity by the classifier. As a later analysis showed, a missense DCLRE1C variant was linked to trimming of TCR beta V- and J-genes.

From germline, CDR1 is SGDLS and CDR2 YYNGEE. The ends lost 3 bases at V and 8 bases at J; junction bases unmatched: 6. The CDR3 totals 13 residues. The clonotype comes from a woman aged 40 to 50 in good health and CMV-seropositive. The sample comprised PBMCs. The chain carries TRBV9 and TRBJ2-7; 9 positions match TRBD1. The CDR3 sequence is CASSAGQGYKQYF. The CDR3, as DNA: TGTGCCAGCAGCGCGGGACAGGGATACAAGCAGTACTTC.